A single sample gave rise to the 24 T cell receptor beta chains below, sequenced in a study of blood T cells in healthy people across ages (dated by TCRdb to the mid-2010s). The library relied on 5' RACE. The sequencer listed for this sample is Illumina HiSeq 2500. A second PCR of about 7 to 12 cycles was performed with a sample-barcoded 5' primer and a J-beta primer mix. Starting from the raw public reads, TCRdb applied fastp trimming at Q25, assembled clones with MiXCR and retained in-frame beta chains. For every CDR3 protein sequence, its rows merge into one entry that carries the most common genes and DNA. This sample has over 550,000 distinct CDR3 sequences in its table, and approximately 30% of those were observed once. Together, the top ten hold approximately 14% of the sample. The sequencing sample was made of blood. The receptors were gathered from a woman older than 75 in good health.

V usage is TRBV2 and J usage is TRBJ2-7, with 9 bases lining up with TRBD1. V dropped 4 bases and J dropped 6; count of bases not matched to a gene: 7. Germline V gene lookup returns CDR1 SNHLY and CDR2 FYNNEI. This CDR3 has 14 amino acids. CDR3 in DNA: TGTGCCAGCAGTGTACAGGGGGCCTCCGTCGAGCAGTACTTC. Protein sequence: CASSVQGASVEQYF.

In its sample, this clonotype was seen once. CDR3 nucleotide sequence: TGCGCCAGCAGCCAGGGACTAGCGGGAGGGGCTGCCTACGAGCAGTACTTC. This translates into CASSQGLAGGAAYEQYF. The rearrangement uses TRBV4-1 and TRBJ2-7; 16 nucleotides agree with TRBD2. Germline V gene sequence: CDR1 MGHRA, CDR2 YSYEKL. V was clipped by 3 bases and J by 2 bases; unmatched bases: 4. This CDR3 region has 17 residues.

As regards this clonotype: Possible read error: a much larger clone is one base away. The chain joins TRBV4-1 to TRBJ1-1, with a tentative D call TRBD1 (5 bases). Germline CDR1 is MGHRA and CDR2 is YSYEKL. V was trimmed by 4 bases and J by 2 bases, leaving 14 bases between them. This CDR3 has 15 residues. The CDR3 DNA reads TGCGCCAGCAGCCTTTTGGGGGACCCTAACACTGAAGCTTTCTTT. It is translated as CASSLLGDPNTEAFF.

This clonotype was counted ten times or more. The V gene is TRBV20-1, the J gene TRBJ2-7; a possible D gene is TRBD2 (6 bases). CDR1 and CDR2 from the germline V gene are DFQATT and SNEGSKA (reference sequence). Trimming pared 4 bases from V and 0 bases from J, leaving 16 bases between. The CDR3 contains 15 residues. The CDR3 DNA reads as TGCAGTGCTACCTTTGGCGGGGAGGTCTCCTACGAGCAGTACTTC. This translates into CSATFGGEVSYEQYF.

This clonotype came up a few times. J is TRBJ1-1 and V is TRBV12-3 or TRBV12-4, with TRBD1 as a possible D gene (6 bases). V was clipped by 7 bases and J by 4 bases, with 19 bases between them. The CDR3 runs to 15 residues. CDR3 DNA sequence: TGTGCCAGCATCTCCAGGGGTTGGTCGGGCACTGAAGCTTTCTTT. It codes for CASISRGWSGTEAFF.

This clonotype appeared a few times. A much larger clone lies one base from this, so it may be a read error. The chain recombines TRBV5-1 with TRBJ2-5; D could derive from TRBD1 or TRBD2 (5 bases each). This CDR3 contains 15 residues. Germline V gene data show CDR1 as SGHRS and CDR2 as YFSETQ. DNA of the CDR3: TGCGCCAGCAGCTCGGGACGGTTGTACCAAGAGGCCCAGTACTTC. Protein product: CASSSGRLYQEAQYF.

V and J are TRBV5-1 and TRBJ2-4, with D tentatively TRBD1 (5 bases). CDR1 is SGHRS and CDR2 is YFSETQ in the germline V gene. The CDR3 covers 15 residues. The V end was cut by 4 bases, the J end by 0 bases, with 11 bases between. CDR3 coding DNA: TGCGCCAGCAGCGAACCGACAGTAGCCAAAAACATTCAGTACTTC. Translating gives CASSEPTVAKNIQYF.

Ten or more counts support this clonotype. CDR3 in amino acids: CASRKASQETQYF. The CDR3 DNA reads TGTGCCAGCAGAAAGGCCAGTCAAGAGACCCAGTACTTC. This chain links TRBV7-3 with TRBJ2-5; unclear D gene. Trimming took off 6 bases at V and 2 bases at J, with 10 bases between the two ends. Germline-derived CDR1 and CDR2 are SGHTA and FQGTGA. The CDR3 is made up of 13 amino acids.

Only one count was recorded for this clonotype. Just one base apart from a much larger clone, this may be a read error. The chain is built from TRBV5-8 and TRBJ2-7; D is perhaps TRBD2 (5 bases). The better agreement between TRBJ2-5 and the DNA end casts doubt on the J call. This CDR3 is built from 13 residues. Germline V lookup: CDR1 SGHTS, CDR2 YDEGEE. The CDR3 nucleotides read TGTGCCAGCAGCTTGCGGGATATCGAGACCCAGTACTTC. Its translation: CASSLRDIETQYF.

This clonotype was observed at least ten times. Written as DNA, the CDR3 is TGTGCCAGCAGTGAATTGGGCCTCTATGGCTACACCTTC. It is translated as CASSELGLYGYTF. The rearrangement links TRBV6-1 to TRBJ1-2; D not certain. Looked up from germline, CDR1 is MNHNS and CDR2 is SASEGT. Trimming took off 2 bases at V and 4 bases at J, with 8 bases between the two ends. The length of the CDR3 is 13 residues.

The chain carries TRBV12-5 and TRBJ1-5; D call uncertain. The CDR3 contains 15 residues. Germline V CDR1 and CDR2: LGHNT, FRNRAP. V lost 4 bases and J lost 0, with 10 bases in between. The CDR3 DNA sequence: TGTGCTAGTGGTTCGATACGGGATAGCAATCAGCCCCAGCATTTT. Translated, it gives CASGSIRDSNQPQHF.

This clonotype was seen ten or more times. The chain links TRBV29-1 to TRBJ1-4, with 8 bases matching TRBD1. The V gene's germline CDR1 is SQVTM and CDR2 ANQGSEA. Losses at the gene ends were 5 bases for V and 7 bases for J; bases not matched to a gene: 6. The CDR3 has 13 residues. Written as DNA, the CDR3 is TGCAGCGTTAAGACAGGGGAGCGTGAAAAACTGTTTTTT. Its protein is CSVKTGEREKLFF.

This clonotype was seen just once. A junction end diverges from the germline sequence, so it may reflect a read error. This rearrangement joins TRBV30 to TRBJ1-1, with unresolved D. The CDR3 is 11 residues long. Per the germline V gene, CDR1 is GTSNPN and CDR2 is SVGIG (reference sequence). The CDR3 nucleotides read TGTGTCTGGTCAAGTCGGGATGAAGCTTTCTTT. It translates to CVWSSRDEAFF.

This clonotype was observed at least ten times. CDR3: CASSLGGDSGTQYF. CDR3 in DNA: TGTGCCAGCAGCTTAGGTGGGGATTCCGGGACCCAGTACTTC. V usage is TRBV7-2 and J usage is TRBJ2-5; D is unclear. Trimming stripped 1 base from V and 7 bases from J, with 13 bases between. Germline V gene sequence: CDR1 SGHTA, CDR2 FQGNSA. The CDR3 extends over 14 amino acids.

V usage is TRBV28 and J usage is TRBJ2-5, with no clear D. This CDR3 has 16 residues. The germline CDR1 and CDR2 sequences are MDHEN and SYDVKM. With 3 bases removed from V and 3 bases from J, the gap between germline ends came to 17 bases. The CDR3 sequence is CASSLPTLSGKETQYF. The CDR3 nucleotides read TGTGCCAGCAGTTTGCCTACCTTATCAGGAAAAGAGACCCAGTACTTC.

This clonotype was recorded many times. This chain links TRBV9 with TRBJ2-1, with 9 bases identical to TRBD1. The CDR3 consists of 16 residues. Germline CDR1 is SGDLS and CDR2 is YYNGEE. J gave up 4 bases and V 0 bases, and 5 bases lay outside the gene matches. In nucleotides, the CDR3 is TGTGCCAGCAGCGTAGAGGGACAGGGAATATACAATGAGCAGTTCTTC. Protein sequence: CASSVEGQGIYNEQFF.

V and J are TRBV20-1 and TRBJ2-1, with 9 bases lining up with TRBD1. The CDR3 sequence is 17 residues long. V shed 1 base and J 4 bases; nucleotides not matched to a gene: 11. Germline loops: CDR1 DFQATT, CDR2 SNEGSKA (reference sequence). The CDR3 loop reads CSARALVGTGPYNEQFF. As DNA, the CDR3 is TGCAGTGCTAGAGCGCTCGTCGGGACAGGGCCATACAATGAGCAGTTCTTC.

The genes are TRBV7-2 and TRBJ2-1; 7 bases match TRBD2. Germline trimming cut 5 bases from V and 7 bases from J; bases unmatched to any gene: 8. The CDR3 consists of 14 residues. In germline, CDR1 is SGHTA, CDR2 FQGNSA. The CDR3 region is CASSVPGTKNEQFF. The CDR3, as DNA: TGTGCCAGCAGCGTCCCCGGGACTAAGAATGAGCAGTTCTTC.

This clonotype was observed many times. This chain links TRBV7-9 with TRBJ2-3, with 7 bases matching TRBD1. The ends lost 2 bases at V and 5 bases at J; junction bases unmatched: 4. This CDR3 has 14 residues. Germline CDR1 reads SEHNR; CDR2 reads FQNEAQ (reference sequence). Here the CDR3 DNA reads TGTGCCAGCAGCTTAACAGGGGTTGGAGATACGCAGTATTTT. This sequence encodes CASSLTGVGDTQYF. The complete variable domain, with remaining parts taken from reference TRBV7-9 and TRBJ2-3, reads DTGVSQNPRHKITKRGQNVTFRCDPISEHNRLYWYRQTLGQGPEFLTYFQNEAQLEKSRLLSDRFSAERPKGSFSTLEIQRTEQGDSAMYLCASSLTGVGDTQYFGPGTRLTVL.

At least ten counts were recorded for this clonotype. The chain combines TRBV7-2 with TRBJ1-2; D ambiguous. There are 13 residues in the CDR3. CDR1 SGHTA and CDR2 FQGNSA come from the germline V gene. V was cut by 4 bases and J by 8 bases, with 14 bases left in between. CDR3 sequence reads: CASSSGSMGGYTF. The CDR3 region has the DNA TGTGCCAGCAGCTCGGGCTCTATGGGGGGCTACACCTTC.

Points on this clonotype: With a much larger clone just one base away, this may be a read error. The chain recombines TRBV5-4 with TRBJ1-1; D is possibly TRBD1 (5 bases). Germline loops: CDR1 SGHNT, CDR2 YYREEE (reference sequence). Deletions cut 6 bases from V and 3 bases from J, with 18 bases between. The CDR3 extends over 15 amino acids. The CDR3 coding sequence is TGTGCCAGCAACTCGCCAGGGAGTTATTACACTGAAGCTTTCTTT. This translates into CASNSPGSYYTEAFF.

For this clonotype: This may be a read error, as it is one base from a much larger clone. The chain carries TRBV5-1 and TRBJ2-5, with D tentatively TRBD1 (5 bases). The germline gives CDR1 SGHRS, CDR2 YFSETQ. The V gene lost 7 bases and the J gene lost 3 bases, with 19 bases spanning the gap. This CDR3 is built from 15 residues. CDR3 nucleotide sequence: TGCGCCAGCCGCGGTCAAGCAGGGCTAGAAGAGACCCAGTACTTC. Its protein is CASRGQAGLEETQYF.

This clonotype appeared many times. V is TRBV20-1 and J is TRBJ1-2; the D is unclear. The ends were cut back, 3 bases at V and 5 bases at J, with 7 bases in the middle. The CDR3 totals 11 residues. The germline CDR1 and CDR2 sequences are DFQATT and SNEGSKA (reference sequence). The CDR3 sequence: CSARREYGYTF. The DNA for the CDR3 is TGCAGTGCTAGGCGAGAATATGGCTACACCTTC.

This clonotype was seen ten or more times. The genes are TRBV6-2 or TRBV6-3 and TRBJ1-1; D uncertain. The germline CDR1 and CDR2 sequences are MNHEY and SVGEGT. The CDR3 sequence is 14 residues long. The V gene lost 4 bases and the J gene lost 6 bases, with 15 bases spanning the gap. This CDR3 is CASSSYMKTAEAFF. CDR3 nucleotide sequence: TGTGCCAGCAGTTCTTATATGAAGACGGCTGAAGCTTTCTTT.